This T cell receptor (beta chain) came from a study of blood T cell repertoires in COVID-19. Assay used: immunoSEQ multiplex PCR; TCRdb lists only in-frame clones, some missing. This sample yields fewer than 250,000 clones, of which about 82% are seen a single time; over 5.5% belongs to the top ten. Germline CDR1 is LGHNT and CDR2 is FRNRAP. The CDR3 covers 16 residues. The V and J ends lost 0 bases and 7 bases, in that order; junction bases with no gene match: 7. The J gene is TRBJ2-1, the V gene TRBV12-5; 9 nucleotides line up with TRBD1. Sequencing was done on a sample of peripheral blood. The clonotype comes from a woman aged 60-75 years with active or convalescent COVID-19. The CDR3 region has the DNA TGTGCTAGTGGTTTGGTACTCGGACAGGGGAAGAATGAGCAGTTCTTC. As protein: CASGLVLGQGKNEQFF.